Included here is one T cell receptor beta chain sequence, with context. Its antigen remains unknown. TCRdb's table, derived via immunoSEQ multiplex PCR, lists solely in-frame clones and lacks some. This sample has some 60,000 clones, with 90% to 97% found just once. Deletions cut 3 bases from V and 4 bases from J, with 13 bases between. This CDR3 contains 15 residues. Germline V lookup: CDR1 MNHNS, CDR2 SASEGT. This specimen belongs to a study of cytomegalovirus exposure and HLA in healthy donors. Overall study results and limits: Cytomegalovirus association was listed for around 170 TCR beta chains.

This sequence was found in a man aged 18 to 35 in good health and CMV-seronegative. V and J are TRBV6-1 and TRBJ2-1, with D perhaps TRBD2 (5 bases). The sample consisted of PBMCs. CDR3: CASSEGWTYYNEQFF. In DNA form, the CDR3 reads TGTGCCAGCAGTGAGGGTTGGACTTATTACAATGAGCAGTTCTTC.